This T cell receptor (beta chain) emerged from a study of control samples from healthy donors and cancer patients. Profiling relied on immunoSEQ multiplex PCR, and the TCRdb table lists in-frame clones only, not all of them. The table includes 30,000 to 40,000 clones, 83% detected once. Germline CDR1 LNHDA, CDR2 SQIVND (reference sequence). The CDR3 runs to 12 residues. The V gene lost 4 bases and the J gene lost 4 bases, with 4 bases spanning the gap. The sequenced material came from PBMCs. The TCR comes from a woman aged 60-70 years with lung cancer. The V call is TRBV19, the J call TRBJ1-4; D not resolved. Here the CDR3 DNA reads TGTGCCAGTAGTACAGATAATGAAAAACTGTTTTTT. The encoded protein is CASSTDNEKLFF.